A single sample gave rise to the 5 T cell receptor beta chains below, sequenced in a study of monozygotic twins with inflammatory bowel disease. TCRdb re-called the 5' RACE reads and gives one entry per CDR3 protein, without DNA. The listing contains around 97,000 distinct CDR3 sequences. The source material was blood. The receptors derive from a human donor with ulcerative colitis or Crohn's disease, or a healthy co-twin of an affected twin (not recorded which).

The CDR3 spells CSARDAGLAVANQETQYF. The rearrangement uses TRBV20-1 and TRBJ2-5; TCRdb's D call of TRBD2 is untestable without DNA. The V gene's germline CDR1 is DFQATT and CDR2 SNEGSKA (reference sequence). CDR3 length: 18 residues.

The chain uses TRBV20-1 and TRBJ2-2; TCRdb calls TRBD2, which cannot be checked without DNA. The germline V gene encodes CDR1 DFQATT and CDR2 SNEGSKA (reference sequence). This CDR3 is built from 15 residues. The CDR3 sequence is CSARAGTSGTGELFF.

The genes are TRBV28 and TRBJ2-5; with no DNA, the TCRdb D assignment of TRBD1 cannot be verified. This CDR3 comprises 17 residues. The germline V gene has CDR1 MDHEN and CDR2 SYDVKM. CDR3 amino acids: CASTPWEGSKGEETQYF.

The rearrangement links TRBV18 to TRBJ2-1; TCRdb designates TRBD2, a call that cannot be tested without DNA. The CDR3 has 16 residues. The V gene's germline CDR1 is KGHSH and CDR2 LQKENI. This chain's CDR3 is CASSPPIGLAMNEQFF.

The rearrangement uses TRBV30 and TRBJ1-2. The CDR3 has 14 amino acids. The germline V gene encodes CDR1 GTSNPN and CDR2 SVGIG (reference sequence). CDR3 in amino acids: CAWSLPGANYGYTF.